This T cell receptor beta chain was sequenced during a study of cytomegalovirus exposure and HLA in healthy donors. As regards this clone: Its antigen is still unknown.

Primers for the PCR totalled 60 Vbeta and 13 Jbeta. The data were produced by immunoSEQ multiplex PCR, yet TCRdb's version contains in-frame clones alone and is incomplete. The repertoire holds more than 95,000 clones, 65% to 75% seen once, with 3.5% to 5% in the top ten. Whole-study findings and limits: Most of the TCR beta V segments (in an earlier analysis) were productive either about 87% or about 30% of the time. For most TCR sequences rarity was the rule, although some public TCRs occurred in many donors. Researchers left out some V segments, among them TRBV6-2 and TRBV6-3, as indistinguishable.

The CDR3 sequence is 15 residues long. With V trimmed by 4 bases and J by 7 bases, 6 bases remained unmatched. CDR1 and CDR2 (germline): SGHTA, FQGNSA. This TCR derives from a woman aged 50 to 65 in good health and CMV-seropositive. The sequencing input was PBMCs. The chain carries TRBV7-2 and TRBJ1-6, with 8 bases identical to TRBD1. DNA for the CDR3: TGTGCCAGCAGCTCGACAGGGGCCACGAATTCACCCCTCCACTTT. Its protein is CASSSTGATNSPLHF.